Listed here are 15 T cell receptor beta chains from one sample, sequenced in a study of identical twins. Via MiXCR, TCRdb re-called the 5' RACE reads, giving one row per CDR3 protein. The table lists roughly 250,000 distinct CDR3 sequences, 6% to 8% of them singletons. The same data also went into a second study, on yellow fever vaccine responses in identical twins.

The sequenced material came from CD8+ T cells sorted from blood. The origin of the receptors is a woman aged 18-29 years in good health.

This clonotype has a count of ten or more. The chain combines TRBV5-1 with TRBJ2-3, with D possibly matching TRBD2 (5 bases). Germline CDR1 and CDR2: SGHRS and YFSETQ. This CDR3 contains 15 residues. V was trimmed by 7 bases and J by 4 bases, leaving 19 bases between them. CDR3 loop: CASGPDFTGADTQYF. In nucleotides, the CDR3 is TGCGCCAGCGGACCCGACTTTACCGGGGCAGATACGCAGTATTTT.

The chain uses TRBV5-6 and TRBJ2-7; TRBD2 aligns across 10 bases. The CDR3 is 14 amino acids. Trimming cost V 3 bases and J 3 bases; bases outside gene matches: 3. Looked up from germline, CDR1 is SGHDT and CDR2 is YYEEEE. Here the CDR3 DNA reads TGTGCCAGCAGCTGGTCTAGCGGGGGCTACGAGCAGTACGTC. Its translation: CASSWSSGGYEQYV.

The chain employs TRBV18 and TRBJ2-5; tentatively, D is TRBD1 or TRBD2 (5 bases each). Per germline, CDR1 KGHSH and CDR2 LQKENI. V was trimmed by 3 bases and J by 1 base, leaving 12 bases between them. The CDR3 sequence is 15 residues long. The CDR3 DNA reads TGTGCCAGCTCACCCAGGCCGGGGACCCAAGAGACCCAGTACTTC. Translation: CASSPRPGTQETQYF. The whole variable domain, filled in from reference TRBV18 and TRBJ2-5, reads NAGVMQNPRHLVRRRGQEARLRCSPMKGHSHVYWYRQLPEEGLKFMVYLQKENIIDESGMPKERFSAEFPKEGPSILRIQQVVRGDSAAYFCASSPRPGTQETQYFGPGTRLLVL.

In its sample, this clonotype was seen a few times. CDR3 in DNA: TGCGCCAGCAGCCAAGATCGACCACCTAACAATGAGCAGTTCTTC. This codes for CASSQDRPPNNEQFF. The chain carries TRBV4-1 and TRBJ2-1; D gene ambiguous. V lost 0 bases and J lost 5, with 11 bases in between. The CDR3 has 15 amino acids. CDR1 and CDR2 from the germline V gene are MGHRA and YSYEKL.

V and J are TRBV10-3 and TRBJ2-7, with 14 positions matching TRBD2. The CDR3 is 16 residues long. CDR1 is ENHRY and CDR2 is SYGVKD in the germline V gene. CDR3 sequence (DNA): TGTTCCATCAGTGAGGGACTAGCGGGGGCCATTTACGAGCAGTACGTC. Residues: CSISEGLAGAIYEQYV.

This clonotype was seen repeatedly, ten times or more. The rearrangement uses TRBV5-1 and TRBJ2-2, with 15 positions matching TRBD2. V shed 4 bases, J shed 1 base, and the junction held 8 bases outside the gene matches. CDR3 length: 19 amino acids. Germline V gene data show CDR1 as SGHRS and CDR2 as YFSETQ. The CDR3 nucleotides are TGCGCCAGCAGCCGAGGGACTAGCGGGAGGACATGGAACACCGGGGAGCTGTTTTTT. Amino acids: CASSRGTSGRTWNTGELFF.

V usage is TRBV9 and J usage is TRBJ2-5, with D possibly TRBD1 on 6 matching bases. CDR3 length: 14 residues. Germline loops: CDR1 SGDLS, CDR2 YYNGEE. Trimming removed 4 bases from V and 5 bases from J, with 15 bases in between. The CDR3 region is CASSNQGNLETQYF. The CDR3 nucleotides read TGTGCCAGCAGCAATCAGGGGAACCTGGAGACCCAGTACTTC.

The chain links TRBV3-1 to TRBJ2-7; D remains ambiguous. V shed 0 bases and J shed 1 base, with 7 bases lying between them. The CDR3 has 14 residues. The germline V gene has CDR1 LGHDT and CDR2 YNNKEL (reference sequence). CDR3 nucleotides: TGTGCCAGCAGCCAAGATCCCGGTTCCTACGAGCAGTACGTC. This encodes CASSQDPGSYEQYV.

The chain links TRBV13 to TRBJ2-1, with 9 positions matching TRBD1. CDR3 length equals 14 residues. CDR1 and CDR2 (germline): PRHDT, FYEKMQ (reference sequence). After removal of 5 bases from V and 4 bases from J, the junction contained 3 bases not matched to a gene. The CDR3 DNA follows: TGTGCCAGCAGCGAGACAGGGGGGTACAATGAGCAGTTCTTC. It is translated as CASSETGGYNEQFF.

The V gene is TRBV13, the J gene TRBJ2-7; 7 positions agree with TRBD2. J lost 4 bases, V lost 5 bases, and 11 bases had no gene match. The CDR3 covers 15 residues. Germline-derived CDR1 and CDR2 are PRHDT and FYEKMQ (reference sequence). The chain's CDR3 is CASSLRTSGPYEQYF. The CDR3 DNA is TGTGCCAGCAGCCTCAGGACTAGTGGGCCATACGAGCAGTACTTC.

The chain is built from TRBV15 and TRBJ2-2; tentative D call: TRBD2 (6 bases). V was cut by 0 bases and J by 0 bases, with 8 bases left in between. CDR3 length: 16 amino acids. CDR1 and CDR2 from the germline V gene are LNHNV and YYDKDF (reference sequence). CDR3 coding DNA: TGTGCCACCAGCAGAGAAGGAGGGACGAACACCGGGGAGCTGTTTTTT. Protein sequence: CATSREGGTNTGELFF.

The genes are TRBV7-8 and TRBJ1-1; 7 nucleotides line up with TRBD1. CDR3 size: 14 residues. Trimming removed 5 bases from V and 6 bases from J; junction bases left unmatched: 9. Germline V gene lookup returns CDR1 SGHVS and CDR2 FQNEAQ. The CDR3 sequence is CASSTPTGKAEAFF. Here the CDR3 DNA reads TGTGCCAGCAGCACACCGACAGGGAAGGCTGAAGCTTTCTTT.

Only a few counts were recorded for this clonotype. The chain links TRBV9 to TRBJ2-7, with a weak D call TRBD2 (6 bases). Deletions cut 0 bases from V and 2 bases from J, with 9 bases between. The CDR3 covers 14 residues. CDR1 and CDR2 (germline): SGDLS, YYNGEE. The CDR3 region is CASSVGDSPYEQYF. The CDR3 DNA reads as TGTGCCAGCAGCGTAGGGGACTCCCCCTACGAGCAGTACTTC.

A few counts support this clonotype. This chain joins TRBV10-3 and TRBJ2-2; TRBD1 agrees at 9 bases. J gave up 6 bases and V 8 bases, and 4 bases lay outside the gene matches. This CDR3 spans 13 amino acids. Germline loops: CDR1 ENHRY, CDR2 SYGVKD. CDR3 in amino acids: CAIGDREPGELFF. The CDR3 region has the DNA TGTGCCATCGGGGACAGGGAACCCGGGGAGCTGTTTTTT.

This clonotype turned up a few times. The chain joins TRBV5-1 to TRBJ1-2, with D perhaps TRBD1 (6 bases). The CDR3 runs 15 residues. V lost 0 bases and J lost 8, with 17 bases in between. Germline V gene sequence: CDR1 SGHRS, CDR2 YFSETQ. CDR3 sequence: CASSLDGGGARGYTF. Written as DNA, the CDR3 is TGCGCCAGCAGCTTGGATGGAGGGGGGGCGCGAGGCTACACCTTC.